Shown below are 19 T cell receptor beta chains from a single sample sequenced in a study of T cells after yellow fever vaccination. In TCRdb, the 5' RACE reads were re-called with MiXCR into one record per CDR3 protein. This sample has fewer than 150,000 distinct CDR3 sequences, with 7.7% found just once. This sample comprised CD4+ T cells sorted from PBMCs, obtained 5 days after the yellow fever booster vaccination. All receptors derive from a man aged 30 to 45 who received the YFV17D yellow fever vaccine.

This clonotype was detected many times. V usage is TRBV10-2 and J usage is TRBJ2-3; maybe TRBD1 (6 bases). This CDR3 region has 14 residues. V lost 8 bases to trimming and J lost 3 bases, with 15 bases between them. CDR1 and CDR2 from the germline V gene are WSHSY and SAAADI. The CDR3: CASRWTEGTDTQYF. The CDR3 DNA reads TGCGCCAGCCGCTGGACAGAAGGTACAGATACGCAGTATTTT.

This clonotype has more than one count but fewer than ten. The rearrangement uses TRBV6-5 and TRBJ2-1; 8 bases are a match to TRBD2. CDR1 and CDR2 (germline): MNHEY, SVGAGI. There are 14 residues in the CDR3. V shed 0 bases and J 9 bases; nucleotides not matched to a gene: 4. CDR3 coding DNA: TGTGCCAGCAGTTACTCCGGGACTAGAGTTGAGCAGTTCTTC. It translates to CASSYSGTRVEQFF.

At least ten counts were recorded for this clonotype. The chain employs TRBV15 and TRBJ2-2, with 12 nucleotides matching TRBD1. There are 18 residues in the CDR3. In germline, CDR1 is LNHNV, CDR2 YYDKDF (reference sequence). The V segment lost 7 bases and the J segment 4 bases; nucleotides outside the gene matches: 13. CDR3 nucleotide sequence: TGTGCCACCAAAGCCGGGACAGGGGGCGCAGGGGGCACCGGGGAGCTGTTTTTT. Residues: CATKAGTGGAGGTGELFF. Full variable domain (missing parts from reference TRBV15 and TRBJ2-2): DAMVIQNPRYQVTQFGKPVTLSCSQTLNHNVMYWYQQKSSQAPKLLFHYYDKDFNNEADTPDNFQSRRPNTSFCFLDIRSPGLGDTAMYLCATKAGTGGAGGTGELFFGEGSRLTVL.

This clonotype was counted many times. The V call is TRBV5-1, the J call TRBJ2-2; 10 nucleotides align to TRBD2. Germline CDR1 reads SGHRS; CDR2 reads YFSETQ. V lost 3 bases, J lost 5 bases, and 4 bases stayed unmatched. This CDR3 spans 15 amino acids. The CDR3 nucleotides are TGCGCCAGCAGCTCTAGCGGGAGCGTAACCGGGGAGCTGTTTTTT. Its protein is CASSSSGSVTGELFF.

This clonotype was recorded many times. The chain carries TRBV11-3 and TRBJ2-5, with TRBD1 matching 8 bases. The germline V gene has CDR1 SGHNT and CDR2 YENEEA. This CDR3 comprises 15 residues. The junction had 8 bases not matched to a gene; V was cut back by 3 bases and J by 5 bases. CDR3 region: CASSFRTGKSETQYF. In nucleotides, the CDR3 is TGTGCCAGCAGCTTCCGGACAGGGAAATCGGAGACCCAGTACTTC.

This clonotype was recorded at least ten times. The chain combines TRBV28 with TRBJ2-2; no clear D. The CDR3 has 14 amino acids. Germline CDR1 reads MDHEN; CDR2 reads SYDVKM. The V end lost 6 bases, the J end lost 6 bases, and 14 bases lay between the germline ends. CDR3 DNA sequence: TGTGCCAGCAGCTCCGGGTCCATGCCCGGGGAGCTGTTTTTT. It yields the protein CASSSGSMPGELFF.

This clonotype was seen only a few times. The chain has TRBV6-2 or TRBV6-3 and TRBJ1-5; 7 nucleotides line up with TRBD1. Trimming cost V 0 bases and J 0 bases; bases outside gene matches: 5. The CDR3 extends over 17 amino acids. CDR1 is MNHEY and CDR2 is SVGEGT in the germline V gene. The CDR3 loop is CASSYSGQLYSNQPQHF. CDR3 in DNA: TGTGCCAGCAGTTACTCGGGACAGCTATATAGCAATCAGCCCCAGCATTTT.

The V gene is TRBV25-1, the J gene TRBJ1-1; 9 bases are a match to TRBD1. Germline trimming cut 9 bases from V and 5 bases from J; bases unmatched to any gene: 7. Germline V CDR1 and CDR2: MGHDK, SYGVNS. The CDR3 covers 13 residues. CDR3 in DNA: TGTGCCAGTCGGGGGACAGGGCTTACTGAAGCTTTCTTT. This gives the protein CASRGTGLTEAFF.

This clonotype occurred many times. The rearrangement links TRBV15 to TRBJ2-5; tentatively, D is TRBD1 or TRBD2 (5 bases each). The CDR3 spans 13 residues. Germline CDR1 reads LNHNV; CDR2 reads YYDKDF (reference sequence). Trimming took off 5 bases at V and 9 bases at J, with 16 bases between the two ends. CDR3 sequence: CATSEGTGEAQYF. The CDR3 nucleotides are TGTGCCACCAGCGAGGGGACGGGTGAGGCCCAGTACTTC.

This clonotype came up many times. The gene calls are TRBV20-1 and TRBJ1-2; possible D gene TRBD1, 6 bases. V was clipped by 2 bases and J by 3 bases, with 13 bases between them. Germline CDR1 and CDR2: DFQATT and SNEGSKA (reference sequence). The CDR3 is 14 amino acids. CDR3 bases: TGCAGTGCTAGAAGGGGGGTCCGACACTATGGCTACACCTTC. Translation gives CSARRGVRHYGYTF.

In its sample, this clonotype was seen many times. This sequence joins TRBV29-1 and TRBJ2-7; 7 bases are shared with TRBD1. V gave up 7 bases and J gave up 4 bases; unmatched junction bases: 16. The V gene's germline CDR1 is SQVTM and CDR2 ANQGSEA. This CDR3 has 15 residues. In nucleotides, the CDR3 is TGCAGCGCAATATTGGGACAGAACATACGATACGAGCAGTACTTC. This gives the protein CSAILGQNIRYEQYF.

This clonotype was observed many times. The chain recombines TRBV20-1 with TRBJ2-1; 11 positions agree with TRBD2. Germline V CDR1 and CDR2: DFQATT, SNEGSKA (reference sequence). The trim removed 0 bases at V and 3 bases at J, leaving 16 bases unmatched. CDR3 length equals 20 residues. The CDR3 spells CSARDLLASGRSEGYNEQFF. The CDR3 coding sequence is TGCAGTGCTAGAGATCTGTTGGCTAGCGGGAGGTCAGAAGGCTACAATGAGCAGTTCTTC.

This clonotype was recorded at least ten times. V gene TRBV19 combines with J gene TRBJ2-3; D call uncertain. V gave up 5 bases and J gave up 1 base, with 4 bases separating them. CDR1 LNHDA and CDR2 SQIVND come from the germline V gene (reference sequence). The length of the CDR3 is 12 residues. The CDR3 nucleotides read TGTGCCAGTAGTGAAGGCACAGATACGCAGTATTTT. Translating gives CASSEGTDTQYF.

This clonotype was counted at least ten times. The chain is built from TRBV29-1 and TRBJ2-5; the D gene is possibly TRBD1 (5 bases). Germline V lookup: CDR1 SQVTM, CDR2 ANQGSEA. The CDR3 has 11 residues. Trimming removed 4 bases at V and 3 bases at J, with 6 bases between. The CDR3 DNA sequence: TGCAGCGTTGTCAGGGAAGAGACCCAGTACTTC. This translates into CSVVREETQYF.

This clonotype occurred many times. The chain combines TRBV5-1 with TRBJ2-1, with 8 bases that match TRBD2. This CDR3 spans 16 amino acids. Unmatched junction bases numbered 3, after V lost 0 bases and J lost 1 base. Germline-derived CDR1 and CDR2 are SGHRS and YFSETQ. The CDR3 here is CASSLASSGSYNEQFF. CDR3 in DNA: TGCGCCAGCAGCTTGGCGTCTAGCGGGTCCTACAATGAGCAGTTCTTC.

This clonotype was detected many times. J is TRBJ2-7 and V is TRBV6-2 or TRBV6-3; perhaps TRBD2 as D (6 bases). Trimming left V 3 bases short and J 1 base short, with 16 bases between. The CDR3 length is 16 residues. The germline V gene has CDR1 MNHEY and CDR2 SVGEGT. CDR3 residues: CASSYWQFGGSYEQYF. The CDR3 DNA sequence: TGTGCCAGCAGTTATTGGCAATTCGGGGGATCCTACGAGCAGTACTTC.

At least ten counts were recorded for this clonotype. CDR3 nucleotides: TGTGCCAGCAAGGCGGGGTTTTACGAGCAGTACTTC. It is translated as CASKAGFYEQYF. The chain has TRBV28 and TRBJ2-7; D is possibly TRBD2 (6 bases). This CDR3 region has 12 residues. Looked up from germline, CDR1 is MDHEN and CDR2 is SYDVKM. Trimming pared 7 bases from V and 4 bases from J, leaving 11 bases between. Full variable domain (rest looked up from reference TRBV28 and TRBJ2-7): DVKVTQSSRYLVKRTGEKVFLECVQDMDHENMFWYRQDPGLGLRLIYFSYDVKMKEKGDIPEGYSVSREKKERFSLILESASTNQTSMYLCASKAGFYEQYFGPGTRLTVT.

This clonotype was observed at least ten times. The DNA for the CDR3 is TGTGCCAGCAGCCAAGTACTGCGGACTCGGAGCTCCTACAATGAGCAGTTCTTC. Translated: CASSQVLRTRSSYNEQFF. The rearrangement uses TRBV3-1 and TRBJ2-1; a possible D gene is TRBD2 (5 bases). CDR1 and CDR2 (germline): LGHDT, YNNKEL (reference sequence). Trimming stripped 1 base from V and 0 bases from J, with 16 bases between. The CDR3 contains 18 residues.

Of note for this clonotype: Just one base apart from a much larger clone, this may be a read error. The V call is TRBV20-1, the J call TRBJ2-4; TRBD2 is a possible D gene (5 bases). Looked up from germline, CDR1 is DFQATT and CDR2 is SNEGSKA (reference sequence). This CDR3 is built from 15 residues. CDR3 in amino acids: CSARGPGVAHNIQYF. CDR3 DNA: TGCAGTGCCAGAGGTCCAGGAGTAGCGCACAACATTCAGTACTTC.